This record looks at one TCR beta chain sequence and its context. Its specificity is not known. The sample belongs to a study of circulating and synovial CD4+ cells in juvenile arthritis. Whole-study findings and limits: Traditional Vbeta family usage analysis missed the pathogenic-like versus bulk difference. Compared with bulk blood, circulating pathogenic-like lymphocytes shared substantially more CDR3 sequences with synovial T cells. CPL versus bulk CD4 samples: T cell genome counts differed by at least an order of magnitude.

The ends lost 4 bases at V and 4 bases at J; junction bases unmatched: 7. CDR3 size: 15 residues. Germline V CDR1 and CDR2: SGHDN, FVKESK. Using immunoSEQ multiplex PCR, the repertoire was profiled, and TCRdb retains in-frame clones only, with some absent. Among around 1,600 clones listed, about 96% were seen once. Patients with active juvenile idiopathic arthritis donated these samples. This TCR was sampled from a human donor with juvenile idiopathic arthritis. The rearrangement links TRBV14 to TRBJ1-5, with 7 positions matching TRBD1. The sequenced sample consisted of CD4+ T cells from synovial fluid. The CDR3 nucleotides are TGTGCCAGCAGCCGACCTCCAGGGGGAAATCAGCCCCAGCATTTT. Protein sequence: CASSRPPGGNQPQHF. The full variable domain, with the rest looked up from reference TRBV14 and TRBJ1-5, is EAGVTQFPSHSVIEKGQTVTLRCDPISGHDNLYWYRRVMGKEIKFLLHFVKESKQDESGMPNNRFLAERTGGTYSTLKVQPAELEDSGVYFCASSRPPGGNQPQHFGDGTRLSIL.